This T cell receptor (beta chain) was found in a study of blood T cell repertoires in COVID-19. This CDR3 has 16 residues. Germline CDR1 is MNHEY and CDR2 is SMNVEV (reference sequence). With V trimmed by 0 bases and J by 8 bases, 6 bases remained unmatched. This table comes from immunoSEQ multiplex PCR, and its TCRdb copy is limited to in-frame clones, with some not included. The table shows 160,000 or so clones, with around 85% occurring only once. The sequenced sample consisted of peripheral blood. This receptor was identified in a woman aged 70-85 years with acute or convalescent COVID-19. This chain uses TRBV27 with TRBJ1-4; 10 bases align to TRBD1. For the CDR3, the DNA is TGTGCCAGCAGTTTATCGGGCGGACAGGGGGGCGAAAAACTGTTTTTT. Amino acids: CASSLSGGQGGEKLFF.